Listed here are 25 T cell receptor beta chains from one sample, sequenced in a study of response to subunit inactivated influenza vaccine. TCRdb processed the RT-PCR reads anew with MiXCR; each CDR3 protein has one entry. The sample holds under 550,000 distinct CDR3 sequences, 7.2% seen once. The material sequenced was PBMCs from blood, taken approximately 25 months after vaccination. These receptors were taken from a man in his fifties or sixties who received an inactivated influenza vaccine.

In this sample, this clonotype turned up a few times. This chain connects TRBV14 to TRBJ2-3; TRBD1 is a possible D gene (7 bases). V was trimmed by 4 bases and J by 0 bases, leaving 23 bases between them. Germline V gene data show CDR1 as SGHDN and CDR2 as FVKESK. The CDR3 spans 19 residues. In DNA form, the CDR3 reads TGTGCCAGCAGCCCCTCCGGGGGACAGATTTTCTCTAGCACAGATACGCAGTATTTT. This gives the protein CASSPSGGQIFSSTDTQYF. Full variable domain (missing parts from reference TRBV14 and TRBJ2-3): EAGVTQFPSHSVIEKGQTVTLRCDPISGHDNLYWYRRVMGKEIKFLLHFVKESKQDESGMPNNRFLAERTGGTYSTLKVQPAELEDSGVYFCASSPSGGQIFSSTDTQYFGPGTRLTVL.

The rearrangement uses TRBV28 and TRBJ1-4; the D is unclear. This CDR3 spans 14 amino acids. The V end lost 6 bases, the J end lost 5 bases, and 13 bases lay between the germline ends. The germline CDR1 and CDR2 sequences are MDHEN and SYDVKM. This chain's CDR3 is CASRFRRLNEKLFF. For the CDR3, the DNA is TGTGCCAGCAGATTCAGGAGGCTGAATGAAAAACTGTTTTTT.

The gene calls are TRBV4-1 and TRBJ1-1; TRBD1 aligns across 7 bases. Losses at the gene ends were 5 bases for V and 0 bases for J; bases not matched to a gene: 12. Germline V gene lookup returns CDR1 MGHRA and CDR2 YSYEKL. The CDR3 consists of 17 residues. DNA for the CDR3: TGCGCCAGCAGCTTCCCTTTGACAGGGCTCATGAACACTGAAGCTTTCTTT. Encoded protein: CASSFPLTGLMNTEAFF.

This clonotype was recorded at least ten times. The chain couples TRBV29-1 to TRBJ1-2, with TRBD1 as a possible D gene (6 bases). Trimming took 7 bases from V and 4 from J, leaving 22 bases between them. The CDR3 consists of 15 residues. The germline gives CDR1 SQVTM, CDR2 ANQGSEA. CDR3 sequence reads: CSADLEGGAGYGYTF. CDR3 in DNA: TGCAGCGCCGACTTAGAGGGGGGCGCAGGCTATGGCTACACCTTC.

Ten or more counts support this clonotype. The rearrangement uses TRBV5-1 and TRBJ2-7; the D gene is possibly TRBD1 (6 bases). Germline-derived CDR1 and CDR2 are SGHRS and YFSETQ. Trimming stripped 0 bases from V and 4 bases from J, with 8 bases between. This CDR3 has 13 amino acids. The DNA of the CDR3 is TGCGCCAGCAGCTTGGCAACAGGGTACGAGCAGTACTTC. As protein: CASSLATGYEQYF.

This clonotype was counted between two and nine times. The V call is TRBV28, the J call TRBJ1-5; no definite D call. The germline gives CDR1 MDHEN, CDR2 SYDVKM. This CDR3 has 15 residues. The V gene lost 7 bases and the J gene lost 3 bases, with 16 bases spanning the gap. CDR3 sequence reads: CASTYGSGDNQPQHF. Here the CDR3 DNA reads TGTGCCAGCACCTATGGGTCAGGAGACAATCAGCCCCAGCATTTT.

This clonotype was seen only a few times. The V and J genes are TRBV10-3 and TRBJ1-5, with a weak D call TRBD1 (5 bases). The V gene lost 4 bases and the J gene lost 5 bases, with 9 bases spanning the gap. This CDR3 is 13 amino acids long. Germline CDR1 and CDR2: ENHRY and SYGVKD. Written as DNA, the CDR3 is TGTGCCATCAGTGCTTTAGGGGATCAGCCCCAGCATTTT. It is translated as CAISALGDQPQHF.

This clonotype was detected ten times or more. The chain combines TRBV6-2 or TRBV6-3 with TRBJ1-1; D is unclear. The CDR3 is made up of 14 amino acids. V lost 2 bases to trimming and J lost 3 bases, with 10 bases between them. CDR1 and CDR2 from the germline V gene are MNHEY and SVGEGT. The CDR3 DNA follows: TGTGCCAGCAGTTACAACAGTATCTACACTGAAGCTTTCTTT. Protein sequence: CASSYNSIYTEAFF.

This clonotype was recorded a few times. The chain recombines TRBV4-2 with TRBJ2-3; unclear D gene. This CDR3 comprises 13 residues. Trimming removed 0 bases from V and 5 bases from J, with 6 bases in between. The germline gives CDR1 LGHNA, CDR2 YNFKEQ. For the CDR3, the DNA is TGTGCCAGCAGCCAAGATTCGCAAGATACGCAGTATTTT. Amino acids: CASSQDSQDTQYF.

The chain has TRBV20-1 and TRBJ2-3; 8 nucleotides align to TRBD2. This CDR3 has 13 residues. Germline V gene data show CDR1 as DFQATT and CDR2 as SNEGSKA (reference sequence). The junction had 7 bases not matched to a gene; V was cut back by 6 bases and J by 5 bases. Here the CDR3 DNA reads TGCAGTGCCCTCGGGGGGGGCCAAGATACGCAGTATTTT. This translates into CSALGGGQDTQYF.

This rearrangement joins TRBV7-9 to TRBJ2-3, with a tentative D call TRBD1 (6 bases). The V end lost 4 bases, the J end lost 2 bases, and 13 bases lay between the germline ends. The CDR3 is 15 residues long. Looked up from germline, CDR1 is SEHNR and CDR2 is FQNEAQ (reference sequence). This CDR3 reads CASSSPTGVTDTQYF. Written as DNA, the CDR3 is TGTGCCAGCAGCTCACCGACAGGAGTCACAGATACGCAGTATTTT.

This clonotype has more than one count but fewer than ten. The chain joins TRBV10-3 to TRBJ2-7, with 9 bases lining up with TRBD1. The V and J ends lost 6 bases and 5 bases, in that order; junction bases with no gene match: 5. Germline CDR1 reads ENHRY; CDR2 reads SYGVKD. This CDR3 has 13 amino acids. The CDR3 region has the DNA TGTGCCATCAGCCACAGGGACAGGGACGAGCAGTACTTC. Translated, it gives CAISHRDRDEQYF.

This sequence joins TRBV7-2 and TRBJ2-5, with D tentatively TRBD1 (6 bases). Germline CDR1 and CDR2: SGHTA and FQGNSA. Trimming took off 1 base at V and 5 bases at J, with 17 bases between the two ends. This CDR3 has 16 amino acids. CDR3 sequence (DNA): TGTGCCAGCAGCTTAGTGCTTGGCAGGGGTGTGGAGACCCAGTACTTC. It specifies CASSLVLGRGVETQYF.

This clonotype was seen a handful of times. The chain recombines TRBV12-3 or TRBV12-4 with TRBJ2-2, with D maybe TRBD1 (6 bases). The CDR3 runs 17 residues. V lost 1 base and J lost 5, with 17 bases in between. The CDR3 spells CASSLVAILGQTGELFF. The CDR3 DNA is TGTGCCAGCAGTTTAGTGGCGATTCTAGGACAGACCGGGGAGCTGTTTTTT.

This clonotype showed up many times. The chain carries TRBV4-1 and TRBJ1-2; tentatively, D is TRBD1 (5 bases). V was clipped by 0 bases and J by 3 bases, with 17 bases between them. Per the germline V gene, CDR1 is MGHRA and CDR2 is YSYEKL. The CDR3 totals 17 residues. CDR3 DNA sequence: TGCGCCAGCAGCCAAGAATATGGGACGCAGAGGGACTATGGCTACACCTTC. Protein: CASSQEYGTQRDYGYTF.

A single count supports this clonotype. The J gene is TRBJ2-4, the V gene TRBV4-1, with TRBD2 matching over 11 bases. The V gene's germline CDR1 is MGHRA and CDR2 YSYEKL. Unmatched junction bases numbered 16, after V lost 0 bases and J lost 0 bases. This CDR3 comprises 22 residues. CDR3 DNA sequence: TGCGCCAGCAGCCAAGACCTCCTACTAGCGGGAGTCGTCGGGCTAGCCAAAAACATTCAGTACTTC. Its protein is CASSQDLLLAGVVGLAKNIQYF.

This clonotype has a count of ten or more. The genes are TRBV4-3 and TRBJ1-1, with D unresolved. Germline V gene lookup returns CDR1 LGHNA and CDR2 YSLEER. The V end lost 0 bases, the J end lost 0 bases, and 11 bases lay between the germline ends. The CDR3 totals 16 residues. The CDR3 region is CASSQDENVMNTEAFF. The CDR3 nucleotides read TGCGCCAGCAGCCAAGACGAAAACGTCATGAACACTGAAGCTTTCTTT.

The rearrangement joins TRBV7-2 to TRBJ1-4; D might be TRBD1 (6 bases). The CDR3 totals 15 residues. Trimming cost V 1 base and J 6 bases, with 12 bases left between them. In germline, CDR1 is SGHTA, CDR2 FQGNSA. The CDR3 sequence is CASSLEGRGYEKLFF. DNA of the CDR3: TGTGCCAGCAGCTTAGAGGGCAGGGGCTATGAAAAACTGTTTTTT. The whole variable domain, remainder taken from reference TRBV7-2 and TRBJ1-4, is GAGVSQSPSNKVTEKGKDVELRCDPISGHTALYWYRQSLGQGLEFLIYFQGNSAPDKSGLPSDRFSAERTGGSVSTLTIQRTQQEDSAVYLCASSLEGRGYEKLFFGSGTQLSVL.

At least ten counts were recorded for this clonotype. This chain uses TRBV3-1 with TRBJ2-7; D is tentatively TRBD1 or TRBD2 (5 bases each). CDR1 is LGHDT, CDR2 YNNKEL, per germline (reference sequence). Trimming took off 4 bases at V and 5 bases at J, with 15 bases between the two ends. The CDR3 contains 14 residues. CDR3 in amino acids: CASSRTILGDEQYF. CDR3 DNA: TGTGCCAGCAGCCGCACAATCTTGGGGGACGAGCAGTACTTC.

The rearrangement links TRBV7-2 to TRBJ2-2; D is perhaps TRBD1 (5 bases). CDR3 length: 16 residues. V shed 3 bases and J shed 1 base, with 12 bases lying between them. Germline CDR1 reads SGHTA; CDR2 reads FQGNSA. The CDR3 loop is CASSLVRAENTGELFF. The CDR3 nucleotides are TGTGCCAGCAGCTTGGTCAGGGCCGAGAACACCGGGGAGCTGTTTTTT.

In this sample, this clonotype turned up a few times. The J gene is TRBJ2-7, the V gene TRBV15; a weak D match, TRBD1 (6 bases). Germline V gives CDR1 LNHNV, CDR2 YYDKDF (reference sequence). Trimming stripped 1 base from V and 1 base from J, with 11 bases between. The CDR3 loop spans 15 amino acids. CDR3 in DNA: TGTGCCACCAGCAGAGCCTCCGGACAGTCCTACGAGCAGTACTTC. This sequence encodes CATSRASGQSYEQYF.

V gene TRBV10-3 combines with J gene TRBJ1-2, with D perhaps TRBD1 (6 bases). V lost 6 bases and J 4 bases, leaving 15 bases between the germline ends. The CDR3 is 14 residues long. The germline CDR1 and CDR2 sequences are ENHRY and SYGVKD. The CDR3 DNA is TGTGCCATCAGGGCCTGGGACAATTCCTATGGCTACACCTTC. Its protein is CAIRAWDNSYGYTF.

The rearrangement links TRBV9 to TRBJ2-5; maybe TRBD2 (6 bases). Germline loops: CDR1 SGDLS, CDR2 YYNGEE. The V and J ends lost 4 bases and 5 bases respectively, with 18 bases between them. The CDR3 has 15 amino acids. The CDR3 sequence is CASSPTGLPGETQYF. The CDR3 coding sequence is TGTGCCAGCAGCCCCACGGGACTCCCGGGGGAGACCCAGTACTTC.

This clonotype has ten or more counts. V and J are TRBV4-3 and TRBJ2-3; D unresolved. The CDR3 consists of 14 residues. Germline V lookup: CDR1 LGHNA, CDR2 YSLEER. V lost 0 bases, J lost 8 bases, and 12 bases lay in between. As DNA, the CDR3 is TGCGCCAGCAGCCAAGATAGTCAAGTATCTACGCAGTATTTT. Translation: CASSQDSQVSTQYF.

This chain uses TRBV20-1 with TRBJ1-2, with 7 bases identical to TRBD1. Trimming cost V 1 base and J 8 bases; bases outside gene matches: 13. The CDR3 loop spans 15 amino acids. CDR1 and CDR2 (germline): DFQATT, SNEGSKA (reference sequence). CDR3 region: CSARVPRQGRVGYTF. Here the CDR3 DNA reads TGCAGTGCTAGAGTTCCTAGACAGGGAAGGGTAGGCTACACCTTC.